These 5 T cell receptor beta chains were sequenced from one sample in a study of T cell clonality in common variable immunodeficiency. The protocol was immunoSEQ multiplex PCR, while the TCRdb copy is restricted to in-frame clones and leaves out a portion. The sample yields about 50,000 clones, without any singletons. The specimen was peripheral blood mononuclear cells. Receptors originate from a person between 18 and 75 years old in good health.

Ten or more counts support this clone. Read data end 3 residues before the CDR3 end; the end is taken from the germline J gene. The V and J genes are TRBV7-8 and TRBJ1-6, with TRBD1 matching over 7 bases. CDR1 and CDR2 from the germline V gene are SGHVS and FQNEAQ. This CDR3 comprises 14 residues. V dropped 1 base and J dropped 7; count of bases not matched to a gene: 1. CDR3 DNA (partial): TGTGCCAGCAGCTTAGAACAGGGGAATTCACCC. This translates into CASSLEQGNSP. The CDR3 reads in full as CASSLEQGNSPLHF.

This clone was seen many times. CDR3 DNA, as far as it was read: TGCAGTGCCCGCTCCGGGACAGGAACTGAA. This gives the protein CSARSGTGTE. The full CDR3 protein is CSARSGTGTEAFF. The J gene is TRBJ1-1, the V gene TRBV20-1, with TRBD1 matching 8 bases. The read finishes 3 residues shy of the CDR3 end, and the germline J gene is used to complete it. The CDR3 length is 13 residues. Germline V CDR1 and CDR2: DFQATT, SNEGSKA (reference sequence). The V gene end was trimmed by 6 bases and the J gene end by 5 bases; junction bases not matched to a gene: 8.

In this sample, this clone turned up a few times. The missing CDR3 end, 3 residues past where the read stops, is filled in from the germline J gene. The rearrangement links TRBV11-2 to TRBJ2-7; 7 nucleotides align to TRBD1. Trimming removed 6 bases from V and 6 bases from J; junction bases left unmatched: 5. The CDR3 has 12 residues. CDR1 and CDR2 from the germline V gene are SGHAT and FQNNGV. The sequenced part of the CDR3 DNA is TGTGCCAGCAGACTCACAGGGGCCGAG. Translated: CASRLTGAE. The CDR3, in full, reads CASRLTGAEQYF.

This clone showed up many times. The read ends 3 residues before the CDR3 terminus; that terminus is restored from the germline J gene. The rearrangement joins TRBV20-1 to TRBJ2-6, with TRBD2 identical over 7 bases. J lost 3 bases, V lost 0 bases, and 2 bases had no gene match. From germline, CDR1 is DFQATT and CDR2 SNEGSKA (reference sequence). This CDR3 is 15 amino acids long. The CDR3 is CSARDWGGGANVLTF. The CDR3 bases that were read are TGCAGTGCTAGAGATTGGGGGGGTGGGGCCAACGTC.

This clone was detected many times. The CDR3 sequence is CSASGGMTGNNQPQHF. Incomplete CDR3 DNA: TGCAGTGCTAGTGGGGGGATGACAGGGAACAATCAGCCC. The chain employs TRBV20-1 and TRBJ1-5; 7 positions agree with TRBD1. With the read ending 3 residues before the CDR3 end, the germline J gene is used to fill in that end. This CDR3 is 16 amino acids long. V shed 3 bases, J shed 3 bases, and the junction held 11 bases outside the gene matches. CDR1 and CDR2 from the germline V gene are DFQATT and SNEGSKA (reference sequence).